These T cell receptor beta chains were read from a single sample in a study of shared clonotypes between healthy human individuals. Sequenced by immunoSEQ multiplex PCR; TCRdb stores in-frame clones only, minus some. The sample has some 2 million clones; roughly 94% are singletons. Sequenced: naive CD4+ T cells sorted from blood. The receptors stem from a man younger than 35 in good health. The CDR3 runs from the conserved cysteine through the conserved F or W. D genes are given only for firm matches. Size values are once, few and many counts, or a class for expanded clones, and some rows have none.

>TRBJ2-5|-|TRBV25-1|TRBD2
CASSEYEAGGVETQYF
TGTGCCAGCAGTGAATATGAAGCGGGAGGGGTGGAGACCCAGTACTTC
>TRBJ1-6|-|TRBV7-9|-
CASSDTGRTPLHF
TGTGCCAGCAGCGATACGGGGAGGACACCCCTCCACTTT
>TRBJ2-3|-|TRBV28|TRBD2
CATLAGLTDTQYF
TGTGCCACTCTAGCGGGACTGACAGATACGCAGTATTTT
>TRBJ2-6|-|TRBV27|-
CASTSHGSSGANVLTF
TGTGCCAGCACCTCCCATGGGAGCTCTGGGGCCAACGTCCTGACTTTC
>TRBJ2-1|-|TRBV7-9|TRBD2
CASSPTNGRYNEQFF
TGTGCCAGCAGCCCCACTAACGGGAGGTACAATGAGCAGTTCTTC
>TRBJ1-5|-|TRBV5-1|TRBD1
CASSLSGDREQPQHF
TGCGCCAGCAGCTTGAGCGGGGACAGGGAACAGCCCCAGCATTTT
>TRBJ1-3|-|TRBV25-1|-
CASSPGGNPGNTIYF
TGTGCCAGCAGTCCGGGGGGCAACCCTGGAAACACCATATATTTT
>TRBJ2-7|once|TRBV6-1|TRBD1
CASSRDRGRDEQYF
TGTGCCAGCAGTAGAGACAGGGGGCGCGACGAGCAGTACTTC
>TRBJ2-5|-|TRBV10-3|TRBD1
CAISSGQASQETQYF
TGTGCCATCAGCTCAGGACAGGCTTCCCAAGAGACCCAGTACTTC
>TRBJ2-2|-|TRBV11-3|TRBD1
CASSTLTGVPGELFF
TGTGCCAGCAGCACGTTGACAGGGGTGCCCGGGGAGCTGTTTTTT
>TRBJ2-6|-|TRBV2|-
CASSWGQTRGANVLTF
TGTGCCAGCAGTTGGGGCCAGACTCGTGGGGCCAACGTCCTGACTTTC
>TRBJ2-3|-|TRBV18|TRBD2
CASSQIAGATRSDTQYF
TGTGCCAGCTCACAAATAGCGGGGGCCACAAGATCAGATACGCAGTATTTT
>TRBJ1-1|-|TRBV5-1|-
CASSLELGGTEAFF
TGCGCCAGCAGTTTGGAGTTAGGTGGGACTGAAGCTTTCTTT
>TRBJ2-7|-|TRBV27|TRBD2
CASSLSSGGTSGRLHEQYF
TGTGCCAGCAGTTTATCGTCGGGAGGGACTAGCGGGAGGTTGCACGAGCAGTACTTC
>TRBJ2-5|-|TRBV9|-
CASSPGTRGGYQETQYF
TGTGCCAGCAGCCCAGGGACGAGAGGGGGGTACCAAGAGACCCAGTACTTC
>TRBJ1-5|once|TRBV4-1|-
CASSQAGTINQPQHF
TGCGCCAGCAGCCAAGCCGGGACGATCAATCAGCCCCAGCATTTT
>TRBJ2-5|-|TRBV7-3|-
CASSMTAQETQYF
TGTGCCAGCAGCATGACAGCCCAAGAGACCCAGTACTTC
>TRBJ2-3|-|TRBV7-9|-
CASSSGKGTDTQYF
TGTGCCAGCAGCTCAGGGAAAGGCACAGATACGCAGTATTTT
>TRBJ2-7|-|TRBV6-1|-
CASRQKGGGLYEQYF
TGTGCCAGCAGGCAGAAAGGAGGGGGTCTCTACGAGCAGTACTTC
>TRBJ1-2|-|TRBV2|-
CASSFLPVVELPGGGYTF
TGTGCCAGCAGCTTCCTCCCGGTGGTAGAGCTCCCGGGAGGGGGCTACACCTTC
>TRBJ1-1|-|TRBV25-1|-
CASSESYSQAFF
TGTGCCAGCAGTGAATCCTACAGTCAAGCTTTCTTT
>TRBJ1-4|-|TRBV7-2|-
CASSSLGATNEKLFF
TGTGCCAGCAGCTCTTTAGGGGCAACTAATGAAAAACTGTTTTTT
>TRBJ2-5|-|TRBV7-2|TRBD1
CASSSTGPQYF
TGTGCCAGCAGCTCGACAGGGCCCCAGTACTTC
>TRBJ2-7|-|TRBV15|TRBD2
CATSSNSGRAGEQYF
TGTGCCACCAGCAGTAATAGCGGGAGGGCCGGCGAGCAGTACTTC
>TRBJ2-7|-|TRBV19|TRBD1
CASRAGTGVGYEQYF
TGTGCCAGTAGAGCCGGGACAGGGGTAGGCTACGAGCAGTACTTC
>TRBJ2-7|-|TRBV4-1|-
CASSFSSHEQYF
TGTGCCAGCAGTTTTAGCTCCCACGAGCAGTACTTC
>TRBJ1-2|-|TRBV5-1|-
CASSTDRPPPDGYTF
TGCGCCAGCAGCACCGACAGGCCACCCCCGGATGGCTACACCTTC
>TRBJ1-5|-|TRBV27|TRBD1
CASSTTGTGSNQPQHF
TGTGCCAGCAGTACCACCGGGACAGGGAGCAATCAGCCCCAGCATTTT
>TRBJ2-7|-|TRBV30|-
CAWSVQEGYEQYF
TGTGCCTGGAGTGTACAGGAGGGCTACGAGCAGTACTTC
>TRBJ2-1|-|TRBV6-5|-
CASSYFGTRDFNEQFF
TGTGCCAGCAGTTACTTCGGGACCAGGGATTTTAATGAGCAGTTCTTC
>TRBJ1-3|-|TRBV20-1|-
CSALASNTIYF
TGCAGTGCTTTAGCCTCAAACACCATATATTTT
>TRBJ2-7|-|TRBV21-1|-
CASSQFVDRGSREQYF
TGTGCCAGCAGTCAATTTGTCGACAGGGGGAGTCGCGAGCAGTACTTC
>TRBJ2-2|-|TRBV5-1|-
CASSLLGWTDLTGELFF
TGCGCCAGCAGCTTGTTAGGCTGGACAGATTTAACCGGGGAGCTGTTTTTT
>TRBJ2-7|-|TRBV5-4|-
CASSLSGYTNGYEQYF
TGTGCCAGCAGCTTGAGCGGGTATACTAATGGCTACGAGCAGTACTTC
>TRBJ2-7|-|TRBV28|-
CAVGPVAYEQYF
TGTGCCGTTGGTCCGGTTGCCTACGAGCAGTACTTC
>TRBJ1-5|-|TRBV29-1|TRBD1
CICEDRAYSNQPQHF
TGCATCTGTGAGGACAGGGCCTATAGCAATCAGCCCCAGCATTTT
>TRBJ1-2|-|TRBV6-1|-
CASTPQGQNYGYTF
TGTGCCAGCACCCCCCAAGGACAGAACTATGGCTACACCTTC
>TRBJ2-3|once|TRBV6-5|-
CASSSLRERGTDTQYF
TGTGCCAGCAGTTCCCTGAGGGAGAGGGGGACAGATACGCAGTATTTT
>TRBJ1-4|-|TRBV5-1|TRBD1
CASSLTGASNEKLFF
TGCGCCAGCAGCTTAACAGGGGCATCTAATGAAAAACTGTTTTTT
>TRBJ1-6|-|TRBV5-6|-
CASARISGDNSPLHF
TGTGCCAGCGCTCGAATTTCCGGGGATAATTCACCCCTCCACTTT